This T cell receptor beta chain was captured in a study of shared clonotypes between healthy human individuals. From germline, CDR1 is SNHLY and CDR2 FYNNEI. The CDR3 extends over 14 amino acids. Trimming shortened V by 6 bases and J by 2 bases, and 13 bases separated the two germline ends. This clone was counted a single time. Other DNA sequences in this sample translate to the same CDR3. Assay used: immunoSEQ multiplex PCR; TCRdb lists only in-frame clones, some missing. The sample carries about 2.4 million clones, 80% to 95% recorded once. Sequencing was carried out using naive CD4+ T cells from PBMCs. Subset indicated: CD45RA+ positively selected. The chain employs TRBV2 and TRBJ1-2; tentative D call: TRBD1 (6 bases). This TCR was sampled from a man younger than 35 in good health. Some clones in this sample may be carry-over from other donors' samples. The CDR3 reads CASSEGGANYGYTF. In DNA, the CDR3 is TGTGCCAGCAGCGAGGGGGGGGCAAACTATGGCTACACCTTC.